This T cell receptor beta chain was obtained from a study of patients and donors after allogeneic stem cell transplantation. Each CDR3 protein is one row after TCRdb ran MiXCR on the RT-PCR reads. The repertoire holds more than 150,000 distinct CDR3 sequences, roughly 40% seen once, with 30% to 35% in the top ten. This CDR3 has 16 amino acids. Germline V gives CDR1 MDHEN, CDR2 SYDVKM. Trimming at V came to 6 bases and at J to 5 bases, leaving 9 bases not matched to a gene. This clonotype originated in a human donor who was either an allogeneic HSCT recipient or a stem cell or donor lymphocyte infusion donor (not recorded which). It is not recorded whose cells these are; they may come from a transplant donor. What was sequenced was blood, either unsorted or a sorted T cell fraction (not recorded which). The chain has TRBV28 and TRBJ2-1; 11 bases map to TRBD2. This CDR3 is CASSLSSGGVDNEQFF. Written as DNA, the CDR3 is TGTGCCAGCAGCCTAAGTAGCGGGGGGGTTGACAATGAGCAGTTCTTC.